Presented here are 2 T cell receptor beta chains from one specimen sequenced in a study of blood T cell repertoires in COVID-19. Assay used: immunoSEQ multiplex PCR; TCRdb lists only in-frame clones, some missing. The table lists more than 200,000 clones, around four fifths of them singletons, with around 2.6% in the top ten. Sequenced material: peripheral blood. These receptors all stem from a woman in her seventies with active or convalescent COVID-19.

The V gene is TRBV13, the J gene TRBJ2-1, with a weak D call TRBD2 (6 bases). CDR1 and CDR2 (germline): PRHDT, FYEKMQ (reference sequence). With 5 bases removed from V and 9 bases from J, the gap between germline ends came to 17 bases. The CDR3 extends over 14 amino acids. CDR3 coding DNA: TGTGCCAGCAGCCCGGAGACGTGGGAGGTTGAGCAGTTCTTC. The encoded protein is CASSPETWEVEQFF.

J is TRBJ2-7 and V is TRBV7-9; D unresolved. Germline-derived CDR1 and CDR2 are SEHNR and FQNEAQ (reference sequence). Trimming took 2 bases from V and 1 from J, leaving 9 bases between them. The CDR3 has 14 residues. CDR3 loop: CASSLLGSSYEQYF. The DNA of the CDR3 is TGTGCCAGCAGCTTACTCGGGTCTTCCTACGAGCAGTACTTC.